This T cell receptor (beta chain) is drawn from a study of shared T cell receptors in the human thymus. In this sample, this clone turned up once. Data came from immunoSEQ multiplex PCR; TCRdb stores just in-frame clones and leaves some out. The sample carries a few hundred thousand clones, 95% recorded once. V lost 6 bases and J lost 10; bases outside the gene matches: 26. The CDR3 has 19 amino acids. CDR1 is MNHEY and CDR2 is SMNVEV in the germline V gene (reference sequence). The clonotype was recovered from a human donor. Sequenced input: thymocytes. The V and J genes are TRBV27 and TRBJ2-2; 7 bases are a match to TRBD2. CDR3 residues: CASRLYRRGSGHLGEELFF. CDR3 in DNA: TGTGCCAGCAGGCTATATCGGCGGGGTAGCGGGCACCTGGGGGAGGAGCTGTTTTTT.